What follows are 19 T cell receptor beta chains derived from one specimen sequenced in a study of response to subunit inactivated influenza vaccine. Each CDR3 protein is one row after TCRdb ran MiXCR on the RT-PCR reads. The table shows about 780,000 distinct CDR3 sequences, with around a sixth occurring only once. Here the sequenced sample was PBMCs from blood, taken roughly 5 days after vaccination. The receptors were sampled from a man aged 50 or older who received an inactivated influenza vaccine.

The sample holds many counts of this clonotype. The V call is TRBV7-2, the J call TRBJ2-3; no clear D gene. The CDR3 consists of 15 residues. Germline lookup yields CDR1 SGHTA and CDR2 FQGNSA. V lost 0 bases and J 1 base, leaving 8 bases between the germline ends. The CDR3 is CASSLAVVGTDTQYF. The CDR3 coding sequence is TGTGCCAGCAGCTTAGCAGTCGTAGGCACAGATACGCAGTATTTT.

This clonotype was counted only a few times. The rearrangement uses TRBV5-1 and TRBJ2-4; 8 bases line up with TRBD1. V gave up 0 bases and J gave up 4 bases; unmatched junction bases: 6. Germline CDR1 SGHRS, CDR2 YFSETQ. The CDR3 is made up of 16 amino acids. The CDR3 protein is CASSLAQGQEKNIQYF. Here the CDR3 DNA reads TGCGCCAGCAGCTTGGCCCAGGGACAGGAAAAAAACATTCAGTACTTC.

J is TRBJ2-5 and V is TRBV7-2; D is perhaps TRBD2 (5 bases). V was pared by 1 base and J by 4 bases, with 13 bases between. The CDR3 runs 15 residues. Looked up from germline, CDR1 is SGHTA and CDR2 is FQGNSA. The CDR3 protein is CASSLGQPGVETQYF. DNA of the CDR3: TGTGCCAGCAGCTTAGGCCAGCCCGGGGTAGAGACCCAGTACTTC.

V gene TRBV6-2 or TRBV6-3 combines with J gene TRBJ2-7, with 10 bases matching TRBD2. The germline gives CDR1 MNHEY, CDR2 SVGEGT. V was clipped by 6 bases and J by 2 bases; unmatched bases: 4. CDR3 length equals 14 residues. CDR3 nucleotide sequence: TGTGCCAGCAGCCATAGCGGGGGGCCCTACGAGCAGTACTTC. It is translated as CASSHSGGPYEQYF.

The genes are TRBV29-1 and TRBJ2-7, with D tentatively TRBD2 (6 bases). The CDR3 length is 13 residues. Germline V gene data show CDR1 as SQVTM and CDR2 as ANQGSEA. Trimming pared 6 bases from V and 4 bases from J, leaving 16 bases between. CDR3 bases: TGCAGCGTGAGACTAGTGGGGAGGTACGAGCAGTACTTC. This translates into CSVRLVGRYEQYF.

V gene TRBV11-2 combines with J gene TRBJ2-7, with 13 bases lining up with TRBD2. V shed 3 bases and J 4 bases; nucleotides not matched to a gene: 18. CDR3 size: 20 residues. Germline assignment: CDR1 SGHAT and CDR2 FQNNGV. The CDR3, as DNA: TGTGCCAGCAGCTTTACTCACCGCCCCAGGACTAGCGGGAGTTGGTACGAGCAGTACTTC. The encoded protein is CASSFTHRPRTSGSWYEQYF.

This chain uses TRBV28 with TRBJ2-7; 9 positions agree with TRBD2. Germline V gene lookup returns CDR1 MDHEN and CDR2 SYDVKM. The CDR3 runs to 16 residues. Trimming removed 5 bases from V and 2 bases from J; junction bases left unmatched: 10. The CDR3 is CASSPGPWTSAYEQYF. The CDR3 DNA follows: TGTGCCAGCAGTCCCGGACCCTGGACTAGCGCCTACGAGCAGTACTTC.

This chain links TRBV6-2 or TRBV6-3 with TRBJ2-1; D tentatively fits TRBD1 or TRBD2 (5 bases each). CDR3 length: 14 amino acids. The germline V gene encodes CDR1 MNHEY and CDR2 SVGEGT. V was cut by 2 bases and J by 5 bases, with 10 bases left in between. The DNA of the CDR3 is TGTGCCAGCAGTTACGGGGGTGTCGACAATGAGCAGTTCTTC. As protein: CASSYGGVDNEQFF.

This clonotype has only a few counts. The chain has TRBV6-1 and TRBJ2-2; D remains ambiguous. In germline, CDR1 is MNHNS, CDR2 SASEGT. CDR3 size: 15 residues. V was pared by 6 bases and J by 3 bases, with 14 bases between. The CDR3 protein is CASRKTGRDTGELFF. The CDR3 nucleotides read TGTGCCAGCAGGAAGACCGGTAGGGACACCGGGGAGCTGTTTTTT.

V usage is TRBV28 and J usage is TRBJ2-1; D remains unclear. Germline V lookup: CDR1 MDHEN, CDR2 SYDVKM. The CDR3 length is 16 residues. Deletions cut 1 base from V and 6 bases from J, with 16 bases between. DNA for the CDR3: TGTGCCAGCAGTTTATCTTACGGCAGCAGTCTCAATGAGCAGTTCTTC. Translated: CASSLSYGSSLNEQFF.

The rearrangement uses TRBV20-1 and TRBJ2-1; TRBD2 matches at 7 bases. The CDR3 runs 16 residues. J gave up 0 bases and V 3 bases, and 8 bases lay outside the gene matches. Germline CDR1 DFQATT, CDR2 SNEGSKA (reference sequence). CDR3 protein: CSARRPGGSSYNEQFF. The CDR3 region has the DNA TGCAGTGCTAGGCGCCCGGGGGGAAGCTCCTACAATGAGCAGTTCTTC.

The rearrangement links TRBV13 to TRBJ2-7, with TRBD2 matching 14 bases. The CDR3 spans 17 residues. The ends lost 5 bases at V and 2 bases at J; junction bases unmatched: 8. Germline V gives CDR1 PRHDT, CDR2 FYEKMQ (reference sequence). CDR3 protein: CASSVRTSGGLTYEQYF. The DNA of the CDR3 is TGTGCCAGCAGCGTACGGACTAGCGGGGGGCTAACCTACGAGCAGTACTTC.

This clonotype was counted ten times or more. This chain joins TRBV12-3 or TRBV12-4 and TRBJ1-5; a possible D gene is TRBD1 (5 bases). Trimming stripped 6 bases from V and 3 bases from J, with 12 bases between. The CDR3 is 14 residues long. The CDR3, as DNA: TGTGCCAGCAGCCCGGGACCGATCAATCAGCCCCAGCATTTT. This codes for CASSPGPINQPQHF.

There are a few counts of this clonotype. V and J are TRBV20-1 and TRBJ2-7; tentatively, D is TRBD2 (6 bases). V lost 3 bases to trimming and J lost 0 bases, with 9 bases between them. The CDR3 runs 13 residues. Germline CDR1 DFQATT, CDR2 SNEGSKA (reference sequence). CDR3 in amino acids: CSARPGASYEQYF. The CDR3 DNA sequence: TGCAGTGCTAGGCCGGGAGCCTCCTACGAGCAGTACTTC.

Concerning this clonotype itself: This may arise from a read error, as a much more abundant clone is one base away. The rearrangement links TRBV14 to TRBJ2-3, with no clear D. V was trimmed by 2 bases and J by 6 bases, leaving 3 bases between them. CDR1 and CDR2 from the germline V gene are SGHDN and FVKESK. The CDR3 length is 11 residues. The DNA for the CDR3 is TGTGCCAGCAGCCAATGGGATACGCAGTATTTT. This encodes CASSQWDTQYF.

The CDR3 bases are TGCAGTCTTAGAAAAAGGGGAGAACTGTTTTTT. As protein: CSLRKRGELFF. The chain employs TRBV20-1 and TRBJ1-4; D is possibly TRBD1 (5 bases). This CDR3 is built from 11 residues. Per germline, CDR1 DFQATT and CDR2 SNEGSKA (reference sequence). V lost 8 bases and J 12 bases, leaving 16 bases between the germline ends.

The sample holds a few counts of this clonotype. The CDR3 DNA is TGCGCCAGCAGCAAGGGACAGGGAAGGGTGGAGACCCAGTACTTC. This gives the protein CASSKGQGRVETQYF. The V and J genes are TRBV5-1 and TRBJ2-5; the match to TRBD1 covers 9 bases. Trimming cost V 4 bases and J 5 bases; bases outside gene matches: 9. Germline V gives CDR1 SGHRS, CDR2 YFSETQ. The CDR3 length is 15 residues.

The gene calls are TRBV4-2 and TRBJ2-5; D unresolved. This CDR3 is 16 amino acids long. Trimming took 3 bases from V and 2 from J, leaving 16 bases between them. Germline V gene data show CDR1 as LGHNA and CDR2 as YNFKEQ. This CDR3 is CASSHTWHSKQETQYF. DNA of the CDR3: TGTGCCAGCAGCCACACCTGGCACAGTAAACAAGAGACCCAGTACTTC.

This clonotype showed up just a few times. The gene calls are TRBV20-1 and TRBJ2-1; D not resolved. V was pared by 5 bases and J by 5 bases, with 4 bases between. The CDR3 covers 10 residues. Germline values: CDR1 DFQATT, CDR2 SNEGSKA (reference sequence). DNA for the CDR3: TGCAGTGCTCGTCACAATGAGCAGTTCTTC. Protein sequence: CSARHNEQFF.